This is a list of T cell receptor beta chains from one sample in a study of blood T cell repertoires in COVID-19. Method: immunoSEQ multiplex PCR; TCRdb's copy keeps in-frame clones and lacks some. The sample includes around 370,000 clones, around 90% of them seen just once. Input material: PBMCs or T cells enriched from blood (not recorded which). The receptors derive from a woman younger than 35 who had recovered from COVID-19. Both conserved end residues are part of each CDR3. Each record gives: D gene, J gene, clone size, V gene, CDR3 protein, CDR3 DNA. The D gene is left open where the match is weak. Size is omitted from some rows. Given values are once, few, many or a class for expanded clones.

d_gene: -; j_gene: TRBJ2-5; abundance: -; v_gene: TRBV13; CDR3aa: CASSLWSEGETQYF; CDR3nt: TGTGCCAGCAGCTTATGGTCAGAGGGCGAGACCCAGTACTTC
d_gene: TRBD1; j_gene: TRBJ1-2; abundance: -; v_gene: TRBV20-1; CDR3aa: CSGTGDYGYTF; CDR3nt: TGCAGTGGGACAGGGGACTATGGCTACACCTTC
d_gene: TRBD1; j_gene: TRBJ2-1; abundance: -; v_gene: TRBV6-5; CDR3aa: CASRGQGALNEQFF; CDR3nt: TGTGCCAGCAGAGGACAGGGGGCGCTCAATGAGCAGTTCTTC
d_gene: -; j_gene: TRBJ1-2; abundance: -; v_gene: TRBV5-4; CDR3aa: CASSLWGGPSGYTF; CDR3nt: TGTGCCAGCAGCTTGTGGGGGGGGCCTAGCGGCTACACCTTC
d_gene: -; j_gene: TRBJ2-2; abundance: -; v_gene: TRBV18; CDR3aa: CASSLRLPNTGELFF; CDR3nt: TGTGCCAGCTCCCTGAGACTCCCGAACACCGGGGAGCTGTTTTTT
d_gene: -; j_gene: TRBJ1-1; abundance: -; v_gene: TRBV2; CDR3aa: CASSVQIDTEAFF; CDR3nt: TGTGCCAGCAGTGTACAGATAGACACTGAAGCTTTCTTT
d_gene: TRBD1; j_gene: TRBJ2-1; abundance: -; v_gene: TRBV7-2; CDR3aa: CASSLATGVYNEQFF; CDR3nt: TGTGCCAGCAGCTTAGCGACAGGGGTCTACAATGAGCAGTTCTTC
d_gene: -; j_gene: TRBJ1-1; abundance: few; v_gene: TRBV28; CDR3aa: CASSLGADRPMNTEAFF; CDR3nt: TGTGCCAGCAGTTTGGGAGCTGACAGGCCCATGAACACTGAAGCTTTCTTT
d_gene: -; j_gene: TRBJ1-1; abundance: -; v_gene: TRBV10-3; CDR3aa: CAISDYTGNLMRAFF; CDR3nt: TGTGCCATCAGTGACTACACCGGGAATCTAATGAGGGCTTTCTTT
d_gene: TRBD1; j_gene: TRBJ2-7; abundance: -; v_gene: TRBV6-6; CDR3aa: CASSQTGQGSNEQYF; CDR3nt: TGTGCCAGCAGTCAAACGGGACAGGGATCGAACGAGCAGTACTTC
d_gene: TRBD1; j_gene: TRBJ1-2; abundance: once; v_gene: TRBV2; CDR3aa: CASSEPGGDGYTF; CDR3nt: TGTGCCAGCAGTGAACCAGGGGGCGACGGCTACACCTTC
d_gene: -; j_gene: TRBJ1-4; abundance: -; v_gene: TRBV25-1; CDR3aa: CASSNQGRWGEKLFF; CDR3nt: TGTGCCAGCAGTAACCAGGGTCGGTGGGGTGAAAAACTGTTTTTT
d_gene: TRBD1; j_gene: TRBJ1-1; abundance: -; v_gene: TRBV2; CDR3aa: CAPGGTGEAFF; CDR3nt: TGTGCCCCAGGGGGAACGGGTGAAGCTTTCTTT
d_gene: -; j_gene: TRBJ1-4; abundance: -; v_gene: TRBV19; CDR3aa: CASSKPGGTNEKLFF; CDR3nt: TGTGCCAGTAGTAAACCCGGGGGAACTAATGAAAAACTGTTTTTT
d_gene: -; j_gene: TRBJ2-5; abundance: -; v_gene: TRBV3-1/TRBV3-2; CDR3aa: CASSQPLTTHQETQYF; CDR3nt: TGTGCCAGCAGCCAACCCCTGACTACCCACCAAGAGACCCAGTACTTC
d_gene: -; j_gene: TRBJ2-2; abundance: -; v_gene: TRBV4-3; CDR3aa: CASSQAVGGTGELFF; CDR3nt: TGCGCCAGCAGCCAAGCCGTCGGGGGCACCGGGGAGCTGTTTTTT
d_gene: -; j_gene: TRBJ1-1; abundance: -; v_gene: TRBV6-5; CDR3aa: CASSYGTPNTEAFF; CDR3nt: TGTGCCAGCAGTTACGGTACTCCGAACACTGAAGCTTTCTTT
d_gene: -; j_gene: TRBJ1-1; abundance: -; v_gene: TRBV5-1; CDR3aa: CASSFVGGDTEAFF; CDR3nt: TGCGCCAGCAGCTTTGTAGGGGGGGATACTGAAGCTTTCTTT
d_gene: TRBD1; j_gene: TRBJ1-1; abundance: -; v_gene: TRBV9; CDR3aa: CASSGDRGEKDEAFF; CDR3nt: TGTGCCAGCAGCGGAGACAGGGGCGAGAAGGATGAAGCTTTCTTT
d_gene: -; j_gene: TRBJ1-1; abundance: -; v_gene: TRBV6-5; CDR3aa: CASSFQGGSTEAFF; CDR3nt: TGTGCCAGCAGTTTCCAAGGGGGAAGTACTGAAGCTTTCTTT
d_gene: -; j_gene: TRBJ2-7; abundance: -; v_gene: TRBV29-1; CDR3aa: CSVAGGQISYEQYF; CDR3nt: TGCAGCGTTGCCGGGGGACAGATCTCCTACGAGCAGTACTTC
d_gene: -; j_gene: TRBJ1-2; abundance: -; v_gene: TRBV11-2; CDR3aa: CASSPTHTGEVDGYTF; CDR3nt: TGTGCCAGCAGCCCCACACATACCGGGGAGGTAGATGGCTACACCTTC
d_gene: -; j_gene: TRBJ1-1; abundance: -; v_gene: TRBV30; CDR3aa: CAWSSGGLRTEAFF; CDR3nt: TGTGCCTGGTCTTCGGGGGGGCTAAGAACTGAAGCTTTCTTT
d_gene: -; j_gene: TRBJ2-5; abundance: -; v_gene: TRBV5-1; CDR3aa: CASSSPQGSETQYF; CDR3nt: TGCGCCAGCAGCTCCCCTCAGGGTTCGGAGACCCAGTACTTC
d_gene: -; j_gene: TRBJ1-1; abundance: -; v_gene: TRBV5-1; CDR3aa: CASRTEPWNTEAFF; CDR3nt: TGCGCCAGCAGGACAGAGCCCTGGAACACTGAAGCTTTCTTT
d_gene: -; j_gene: TRBJ1-3; abundance: few; v_gene: TRBV7-8; CDR3aa: CASSLSPEDTIYF; CDR3nt: TGTGCCAGCAGCTTATCGCCAGAAGACACCATATATTTT
d_gene: -; j_gene: TRBJ1-1; abundance: -; v_gene: TRBV4-1; CDR3aa: CASSQERQIYFAEAFF; CDR3nt: TGCGCCAGCAGCCAAGAGAGACAGATCTATTTCGCTGAAGCTTTCTTT
d_gene: -; j_gene: TRBJ2-7; abundance: -; v_gene: TRBV15; CDR3aa: CATSRRSGTPAAEQYF; CDR3nt: TGTGCCACCAGCAGGAGATCCGGGACACCTGCCGCGGAGCAGTACTTC
d_gene: TRBD2; j_gene: TRBJ2-7; abundance: -; v_gene: TRBV27; CDR3aa: CASSLSAGSYEQYF; CDR3nt: TGTGCCAGCAGTTTATCAGCGGGATCCTACGAGCAGTACTTC
d_gene: TRBD1; j_gene: TRBJ1-6; abundance: -; v_gene: TRBV10-3; CDR3aa: CAITDRGLRNSPLHF; CDR3nt: TGTGCCATCACCGACAGGGGGTTGCGGAATTCACCCCTCCACTTT
d_gene: -; j_gene: TRBJ1-1; abundance: -; v_gene: TRBV30; CDR3aa: CAWSWEGNTEAFF; CDR3nt: TGTGCCTGGAGTTGGGAGGGAAACACTGAAGCTTTCTTT
d_gene: -; j_gene: TRBJ2-1; abundance: -; v_gene: TRBV10-3; CDR3aa: CAIGGNEQFF; CDR3nt: TGTGCCATCGGCGGCAATGAGCAGTTCTTC
d_gene: -; j_gene: TRBJ1-1; abundance: -; v_gene: TRBV21-1; CDR3aa: CASRPRDSLEAFF; CDR3nt: TGTGCCAGCAGGCCCAGGGACAGTCTTGAAGCTTTCTTT
d_gene: TRBD2; j_gene: TRBJ2-3; abundance: once; v_gene: TRBV5-1; CDR3aa: CASSDGLAGPDTQYF; CDR3nt: TGCGCCAGCAGCGATGGACTAGCGGGACCAGATACGCAGTATTTT
d_gene: -; j_gene: TRBJ1-3; abundance: -; v_gene: TRBV12-3/TRBV12-4; CDR3aa: CASSQGGNTIYF; CDR3nt: TGTGCCAGCAGTCAGGGGGGAAACACCATATATTTT
d_gene: TRBD1; j_gene: TRBJ1-1; abundance: -; v_gene: TRBV11-3; CDR3aa: CASSAMGQGNTEAFF; CDR3nt: TGTGCCAGCAGCGCGATGGGACAGGGGAACACTGAAGCTTTCTTT
d_gene: -; j_gene: TRBJ1-5; abundance: -; v_gene: TRBV27; CDR3aa: CASSLGQSNQPQHF; CDR3nt: TGTGCCAGCAGTTTGGGCCAGAGCAATCAGCCCCAGCATTTT
d_gene: -; j_gene: TRBJ1-1; abundance: -; v_gene: TRBV5-4; CDR3aa: CASSTDEAEAFF; CDR3nt: TGTGCCAGCAGCACTGACGAGGCTGAAGCTTTCTTT
d_gene: TRBD1; j_gene: TRBJ1-2; abundance: -; v_gene: TRBV6-1; CDR3aa: CASSELRVQGDDGYTF; CDR3nt: TGTGCCAGCAGTGAACTTAGGGTACAGGGGGACGATGGCTACACCTTC
d_gene: -; j_gene: TRBJ1-5; abundance: -; v_gene: TRBV19; CDR3aa: CASSEMNQPQHF; CDR3nt: TGTGCCAGTAGTGAGATGAATCAGCCCCAGCATTTT
d_gene: TRBD1; j_gene: TRBJ2-7; abundance: -; v_gene: TRBV5-8; CDR3aa: CASSLAGQGAEEQYF; CDR3nt: TGTGCCAGCAGCTTGGCCGGGCAGGGGGCGGAGGAGCAGTACTTC
d_gene: TRBD1; j_gene: TRBJ1-4; abundance: few; v_gene: TRBV19; CDR3aa: CASSKGQGGEKLFF; CDR3nt: TGTGCCAGTAGCAAGGGACAGGGGGGTGAAAAACTGTTTTTT
d_gene: -; j_gene: TRBJ1-2; abundance: -; v_gene: TRBV2; CDR3aa: CASRAGQALYGYTF; CDR3nt: TGTGCCAGCAGAGCCGGACAAGCTCTTTATGGCTACACCTTC
d_gene: -; j_gene: TRBJ1-5; abundance: -; v_gene: TRBV2; CDR3aa: CASREHYSNQPQHF; CDR3nt: TGTGCCAGCAGGGAGCATTATAGCAATCAGCCCCAGCATTTT
d_gene: -; j_gene: TRBJ1-4; abundance: -; v_gene: TRBV6-4; CDR3aa: CASSASSGVGKLFF; CDR3nt: TGTGCCAGCAGTGCCTCCTCGGGGGTAGGAAAACTGTTTTTT
d_gene: TRBD2; j_gene: TRBJ2-1; abundance: -; v_gene: TRBV3-1/TRBV3-2; CDR3aa: CASSHPGRGINNEQFF; CDR3nt: TGTGCCAGCAGCCACCCTGGGCGGGGGATTAACAATGAGCAGTTCTTC
d_gene: -; j_gene: TRBJ1-1; abundance: once; v_gene: TRBV15; CDR3aa: CATSRGDGSGTEAFF; CDR3nt: TGTGCCACCAGCAGAGGCGACGGGTCGGGCACTGAAGCTTTCTTT
d_gene: TRBD1; j_gene: TRBJ1-6; abundance: -; v_gene: TRBV6-5; CDR3aa: CASSRAGTGGSPLHF; CDR3nt: TGTGCCAGCAGTAGGGCCGGGACAGGGGGTTCACCCCTCCACTTT
d_gene: TRBD1; j_gene: TRBJ1-2; abundance: once; v_gene: TRBV7-9; CDR3aa: CASSSPGQGGSDYGYTF; CDR3nt: TGTGCCAGCAGCTCTCCGGGACAGGGTGGGTCCGACTATGGCTACACCTTC
d_gene: -; j_gene: TRBJ1-2; abundance: -; v_gene: TRBV12-1; CDR3aa: CASRRTGGRYGYTF; CDR3nt: TGTGCCAGCAGACGAACAGGGGGTCGCTATGGCTACACCTTC
d_gene: TRBD2; j_gene: TRBJ2-1; abundance: -; v_gene: TRBV25-1; CDR3aa: CASSAEAGVYNEQFF; CDR3nt: TGTGCCAGCAGTGCGGAGGCGGGGGTTTACAATGAGCAGTTCTTC
d_gene: TRBD1; j_gene: TRBJ1-1; abundance: -; v_gene: TRBV12-3/TRBV12-4; CDR3aa: CASSDRDTEAFF; CDR3nt: TGTGCCAGCAGCGACAGGGACACTGAAGCTTTCTTT